This T cell receptor beta chain derives from a study of T-cell reconstitution after alpha-beta-depleted transplantation in children. At least ten counts were recorded for this clonotype. Its antigen is not identified. Whole-study results and caveats: TCRbeta diversity was high at day 60 in some patients (a result of surviving recipient T cells and thymic progenitors). Hyperexpanded clones declined; after one year, newly produced T cells mostly supplied diversity.

The authors prepared the TCRbeta library with unique molecular identifiers. Using its own MiXCR run on the PCR reads, TCRdb lists one record per CDR3 protein. The sample carries about 190,000 distinct CDR3 sequences, around 10% recorded once. V shed 8 bases and J shed 2 bases, with 13 bases lying between them. Germline CDR1 reads SGHRS; CDR2 reads YFSETQ. This CDR3 is built from 13 residues. The chain joins TRBV5-1 to TRBJ1-2; D is unresolved. The sample here was PBMCs, taken before TCRalphabeta/CD19-depleted stem cell transplant. The source of this sequence is a boy aged 2-9 years with acute myeloid leukemia, due to receive a stem cell transplant. CDR3: CASQRGENYGYTF. CDR3 nucleotide sequence: TGCGCCAGTCAACGGGGAGAGAACTATGGCTACACCTTC. The variable domain in full, completed from reference TRBV5-1 and TRBJ1-2, reads KAGVTQTPRYLIKTRGQQVTLSCSPISGHRSVSWYQQTPGQGLQFLFEYFSETQRNKGNFPGRFSGRQFSNSRSEMNVSTLELGDSALYLCASQRGENYGYTFGSGTRLTVV.